These 13 T cell receptor beta chains were all obtained from the same sample, sequenced in a study of OX40 agonist ivuxolimab in advanced cancers. Sequencing used immunoSEQ multiplex PCR; TCRdb keeps in-frame clones, though not all of them. The data contain more than 50,000 clones, over 70% of them seen just once; the ten biggest clones take up around 4.5%. Sequencing used CD4+ or CD8+ T cells sorted from blood, obtained in a trial of the OX40 agonist ivuxolimab. These receptors came from an adult with an advanced solid tumor such as melanoma, head and neck, liver or kidney cancer.

DNA of the CDR3: TGTGCCAGCAGCCCGCGGACAGGGGTCCCCTACGAGCAGTACTTC. Protein sequence: CASSPRTGVPYEQYF. This chain uses TRBV7-9 with TRBJ2-7; 9 bases fit TRBD1. The germline gives CDR1 SEHNR, CDR2 FQNEAQ (reference sequence). The CDR3 contains 15 residues. The V gene end was trimmed by 5 bases and the J gene end by 2 bases; junction bases not matched to a gene: 7.

This clone occurred a few times. The V call is TRBV25-1, the J call TRBJ2-4; 7 bases map to TRBD2. CDR1 and CDR2 from the germline V gene are MGHDK and SYGVNS. The J segment lost 0 bases and the V segment lost 8 bases, leaving 7 bases of the junction unmatched. The length of the CDR3 is 15 residues. The DNA for the CDR3 is TGTGCCAGCGGAAAGCGGGAAGGAGCCAAAAACATTCAGTACTTC. Protein product: CASGKREGAKNIQYF. The full variable domain, rest sourced from reference TRBV25-1 and TRBJ2-4, is EADIYQTPRYLVIGTGKKITLECSQTMGHDKMYWYQQDPGMELHLIHYSYGVNSTEKGDLSSESTVSRIRTEHFPLTLESARPSHTSQYLCASGKREGAKNIQYFGAGTRLSVL.

This clone was detected only a few times. V usage is TRBV19 and J usage is TRBJ2-3; 10 bases fit TRBD2. The CDR3 is made up of 15 amino acids. Germline V gene lookup returns CDR1 LNHDA and CDR2 SQIVND (reference sequence). The ends lost 3 bases at V and 6 bases at J; junction bases unmatched: 6. The CDR3, as DNA: TGTGCCAGTAGTATTTCGCTAGCGGGAGAGGATACGCAGTATTTT. Residues: CASSISLAGEDTQYF.

CDR3 coding DNA: TGTGCCAGCAGTTACTCGGGGGTGACTGAAGCTTTCTTT. Translated: CASSYSGVTEAFF. The chain is built from TRBV6-5 and TRBJ1-1, with D tentatively TRBD1 (5 bases). Germline CDR1 reads MNHEY; CDR2 reads SVGAGI. V was trimmed by 0 bases and J by 5 bases, leaving 7 bases between them. The CDR3 spans 13 residues.

V usage is TRBV18 and J usage is TRBJ2-7; D remains ambiguous. The CDR3 is 13 residues long. V lost 2 bases and J 8 bases, leaving 13 bases between the germline ends. CDR1 and CDR2 (germline): KGHSH, LQKENI. CDR3 nucleotides: TGTGCCAGCTCACCAAATCGGGCCCCCAAGCAGTACTTC. Its translation: CASSPNRAPKQYF. The full variable domain, its missing parts supplied by reference TRBV18 and TRBJ2-7, is NAGVMQNPRHLVRRRGQEARLRCSPMKGHSHVYWYRQLPEEGLKFMVYLQKENIIDESGMPKERFSAEFPKEGPSILRIQQVVRGDSAAYFCASSPNRAPKQYFGPGTRLTVT.

The V call is TRBV30, the J call TRBJ2-7; 10 nucleotides agree with TRBD2. There are 14 residues in the CDR3. With 2 bases clipped from V and 5 bases from J, the junction kept 6 bases outside the gene matches. Germline values: CDR1 GTSNPN, CDR2 SVGIG (reference sequence). CDR3 bases: TGTGCCTGGAGTAGAACTAGCGGGATCGACGAGCAGTACTTC. Protein product: CAWSRTSGIDEQYF.

The V and J genes are TRBV6-1 and TRBJ1-6; TRBD1 is a possible D gene (5 bases). Germline V gene sequence: CDR1 MNHNS, CDR2 SASEGT. The V end lost 4 bases, the J end lost 1 base, and 8 bases lay between the germline ends. The CDR3 sequence is 15 residues long. The CDR3 DNA follows: TGTGCCAGCAGTGGAGACAGATCCTATAATTCACCCCTCCACTTT. This codes for CASSGDRSYNSPLHF.

The J gene is TRBJ1-1, the V gene TRBV14; D remains unclear. The ends were cut back, 4 bases at V and 4 bases at J, with 10 bases in the middle. The CDR3 totals 13 residues. CDR1 is SGHDN and CDR2 is FVKESK in the germline V gene. CDR3 loop: CASSLVQSTEAFF. CDR3 sequence (DNA): TGTGCCAGCAGCCTCGTACAGTCCACTGAAGCTTTCTTT.

This clone occurred once. The chain carries TRBV27 and TRBJ2-1, with D tentatively TRBD2 (6 bases). The germline CDR1 and CDR2 sequences are MNHEY and SMNVEV (reference sequence). This CDR3 comprises 14 residues. Trimming pared 4 bases from V and 6 bases from J, leaving 13 bases between. DNA for the CDR3: TGTGCCAGCAGTTCGAGACTAGTTCGCAATGAGCAGTTCTTC. Amino acid sequence: CASSSRLVRNEQFF.

The chain combines TRBV2 with TRBJ2-7, with D perhaps matching TRBD2 (6 bases). The CDR3 length is 12 residues. With 7 bases removed from V and 1 base from J, the gap between germline ends came to 8 bases. CDR1 is SNHLY, CDR2 FYNNEI, per germline. CDR3 coding DNA: TGTGCCAGCAAGGAGGGATCCTACGAGCAGTACTTC. Protein: CASKEGSYEQYF.

This clone was recorded once. This chain uses TRBV2 with TRBJ1-5, with 9 bases matching TRBD1. This CDR3 has 16 residues. With 6 bases clipped from V and 1 base from J, the junction kept 7 bases outside the gene matches. Germline-derived CDR1 and CDR2 are SNHLY and FYNNEI. CDR3 sequence reads: CASRAHRGPSNQPQHF. The DNA of the CDR3 is TGTGCCAGCAGGGCCCACAGGGGGCCGAGCAATCAGCCCCAGCATTTT.

The chain carries TRBV6-5 and TRBJ1-6, with 8 bases that match TRBD1. With 6 bases clipped from V and 10 bases from J, the junction kept 11 bases outside the gene matches. Germline loops: CDR1 MNHEY, CDR2 SVGAGI. The CDR3 extends over 15 amino acids. CDR3 region: CASRSPGTGGSPLHF. CDR3 nucleotide sequence: TGTGCCAGCAGAAGCCCCGGGACAGGAGGGTCACCCCTCCACTTT.

The J gene is TRBJ1-1, the V gene TRBV5-1; tentative D call: TRBD1 (5 bases). From germline, CDR1 is SGHRS and CDR2 YFSETQ. The V gene lost 7 bases and the J gene lost 3 bases, with 16 bases spanning the gap. The CDR3 extends over 14 amino acids. CDR3 amino acids: CASASRVGDTEAFF. The CDR3 DNA follows: TGCGCCAGCGCTTCCCGGGTGGGGGACACTGAAGCTTTCTTT.